A selection of T cell receptor beta chains follows, all from one sample in a study of shared clonotypes between healthy human individuals. Produced via immunoSEQ multiplex PCR; TCRdb's table is partial and in-frame only. This sample carries about 2 million clones, just under 95% of them seen once, and the ten largest clones take 1% to 1.3%. The sample was naive CD8+ T cells sorted from blood. These receptors were taken from a man younger than 35 in good health. The CDR3 runs from the conserved cysteine through the conserved F or W. D genes are given only for firm matches. Clone size appears in some rows only: once, few, many, or a class for an expanded clone.

D gene | clone size | J gene | V gene | CDR3 protein | CDR3 DNA
. | . | TRBJ2-2 | TRBV2 | CASSEGGELFF | TGTGCCAGCAGTGAGGGCGGGGAGCTGTTTTTT
TRBD2 | . | TRBJ2-1 | TRBV7-8 | CASSPLGLAEAGDEQFF | TGTGCCAGCAGCCCCTTGGGACTAGCGGAGGCCGGGGATGAGCAGTTCTTC
. | . | TRBJ1-4 | TRBV5-1 | CASSLGTFEEKLFF | TGCGCCAGCAGCTTGGGGACCTTCGAGGAAAAACTGTTTTTT
. | . | TRBJ1-1 | TRBV5-8 | CASSPGPGNTEAFF | TGTGCCAGCAGCCCCGGCCCGGGGAACACTGAAGCTTTCTTT
TRBD2 | once | TRBJ2-1 | TRBV5-4 | CASSTGLAGQEQFF | TGTGCCAGCAGTACGGGACTAGCGGGGCAAGAGCAGTTCTTC
. | . | TRBJ2-7 | TRBV5-4 | CASSLGRGPTYEQYF | TGTGCCAGCAGCTTGGGGCGGGGGCCCACCTACGAGCAGTACTTC
. | few | TRBJ2-7 | TRBV4-1 | CASSQAGEQYF | TGCGCCAGCAGCCAAGCGGGGGAGCAGTACTTC
. | . | TRBJ1-5 | TRBV15 | CATSRGGVQPQHF | TGTGCCACCAGCAGAGGCGGGGTTCAGCCCCAGCATTTT
. | . | TRBJ1-2 | TRBV5-1 | CASRQNYGYTF | TGCGCCAGCAGGCAGAACTATGGCTACACCTTC
TRBD1 | . | TRBJ2-2 | TRBV6-5 | CASSDRGGSGELFF | TGTGCCAGCAGCGACAGGGGGGGCTCCGGGGAGCTGTTTTTT
. | . | TRBJ2-7 | TRBV25-1 | CASSREWDEQYF | TGTGCCAGCTCCCGTGAATGGGACGAGCAGTACTTC
. | . | TRBJ2-7 | TRBV7-9 | CASTQPGNEQYF | TGTGCCAGCACCCAACCTGGGAACGAGCAGTACTTC
TRBD1 | . | TRBJ1-5 | TRBV5-6 | CASSWGTDSNQPQHF | TGTGCCAGCAGCTGGGGGACAGATAGCAATCAGCCCCAGCATTTT
. | . | TRBJ1-3 | TRBV9 | CASSPYVGGNTIYF | TGTGCCAGCAGCCCCTATGTTGGGGGAAACACCATATATTTT
. | . | TRBJ2-1 | TRBV28 | CASSPEAGTISYNEQFF | TGTGCCAGCAGTCCCGAAGCCGGGACGATCTCCTACAATGAGCAGTTCTTC
. | . | TRBJ2-3 | TRBV11-2 | CASSLGFGDTQYF | TGTGCCAGCAGCTTAGGATTTGGGGATACGCAGTATTTT
. | . | TRBJ1-1 | TRBV30 | CAWSPAPRMGAFF | TGTGCCTGGAGTCCGGCTCCAAGGATGGGAGCTTTCTTT
. | . | TRBJ1-1 | TRBV9 | CASSPPRNTEAFF | TGTGCCAGCAGCCCTCCTCGTAACACTGAAGCTTTCTTT
. | . | TRBJ2-5 | TRBV7-9 | CASSLQYQETQYF | TGTGCCAGCAGCTTACAATACCAAGAGACCCAGTACTTC
TRBD2 | . | TRBJ2-1 | TRBV4-3 | CASSGEREGGNEQFF | TGCGCCAGCAGTGGGGAGCGGGAGGGGGGAAATGAGCAGTTCTTC
. | . | TRBJ1-4 | TRBV5-6 | CASSSDPGHKRGAFKKLFF | TGTGCCAGCAGCTCCGATCCGGGACATAAAAGGGGAGCGTTTAAAAAACTGTTTTTT
. | few | TRBJ2-1 | TRBV19 | CASSIGSSYNEQFF | TGTGCCAGTAGTATAGGGAGCTCCTACAATGAGCAGTTCTTC
. | . | TRBJ1-5 | TRBV7-8 | CASSPEGGVLDQPQHF | TGTGCCAGCAGCCCAGAGGGGGGGGTCCTTGATCAGCCCCAGCATTTT
. | once | TRBJ1-2 | TRBV5-4 | CASSLAPVEYGYTF | TGTGCCAGCAGCTTGGCTCCGGTAGAGTATGGCTACACCTTC
. | . | TRBJ2-7 | TRBV5-4 | CASSPSRGRDYEQYF | TGTGCCAGCAGCCCGAGCAGGGGAAGGGACTACGAGCAGTACTTC
. | . | TRBJ2-3 | TRBV2 | CASSEVRLDRTDTQYF | TGTGCCAGCAGTGAGGTGCGACTAGATCGCACAGATACGCAGTATTTT
. | . | TRBJ2-1 | TRBV14 | CASSPGGTGSPYNEQFF | TGTGCCAGCAGCCCGGGGGGGACAGGCTCCCCCTACAATGAGCAGTTCTTC
. | . | TRBJ2-1 | TRBV9 | CASSAPPYRDTSNEQFF | TGTGCCAGCAGCGCACCCCCCTACCGGGACACAAGCAATGAGCAGTTCTTC
. | . | TRBJ2-7 | TRBV19 | CASSIQVSYEQYF | TGTGCCAGTAGTATCCAGGTCTCCTACGAGCAGTACTTC